This TCR beta chain was captured by sequencing in a study of beta chain features in type 1 diabetes (dated by TCRdb to the late 2010s). Some background on the complete study: Patients and healthy donors did not differ in mean age, gender distribution, total cell number or subset yield. Naive and central memory subsets were obtained from all 28 donors, but regulatory and stem cell-like memory subsets were isolated from only 8 patients and roughly 8 healthy donors. A total of roughly 99,000,000 sorted cells were examined across all samples, and the number of cells per subset was strongly correlated with RNA yield. The study compared the TCRB repertoires of sorted circulating CD4+ T cell subsets in recently diagnosed type 1 diabetes patients with those in matched healthy donors.

Each donor gave one peripheral blood draw, approximately 120 mL on average, collected into heparinised tubes. Naive, central memory, regulatory and stem cell-like memory CD4+ T cells were sorted on a BD FACSAria II using a panel including CD45RO, CCR7, CD25, CD127, CD95 and CD27. A purity above 98% was achieved for all sorted populations. PBMCs were isolated immediately by Lymphoprep density gradient centrifugation and stained directly without culture. So that batch effects would be minimized, each experiment stained and sorted samples in pairs, pairing one healthy donor with one patient. The full study reports these points: Because small numbers of individuals were included in the HLA sub-analyses, any influence of HLA type on TCRB rearrangement was left unresolved. PCR may preferentially amplify shorter templates, but because patient and control samples were amplified and corrected together, any resulting skew would affect both groups equally. Naive, central memory and regulatory TCRB repertoires appeared to be more alike among patients than among healthy donors. Because cDNA was sequenced instead of genomic DNA, highly expressing activated cells could be over-represented, though the groups showed no difference in activation or CD3 levels. At VDJ recombination sites, type 1 diabetes patients had fewer insertions and more deleted nucleotides, which implies abnormalities in thymic rearrangement. In all four CD4+ subsets, TCRB CDR3 length was moderately but significantly shorter in type 1 diabetes patients.

For CDR1 and CDR2, the germline V gene lists SGHTA and FQGTGA. V is clipped by 0 bases and J by 7 bases, and the sequence between their germline boundaries is 14 bases long. Reading from cysteine to phenylalanine, the CDR3 counts 15 amino acids. Only the CDR3 part of the read is kept: 45 bases, read in frame from the first base. The entire isolated RNA was reverse transcribed using the High Capacity cDNA Reverse Transcription Kit, and thus expressed TCRB transcripts were sequenced. Naive, central memory and regulatory T cell samples underwent deep immunoSEQ sequencing, averaging about 3.57 million total reads per sample. Sorted cells were lysed in RLT buffer, and RNA was extracted using DNase-treated RNeasy Micro or Mini kits according to cell number. Each cell subset was processed separately to prevent cross-contamination, with patient and healthy donor samples processed together. TCRB sequences were amplified from cDNA with the immunoSEQ multiplex PCR, producing 87-bp fragments spanning the CDR3 region. Sequencing of the amplicons was done on the Illumina HiSeq platform. Per the authors' processing: PCR bias was computationally corrected using synthetic template baselines, reads within Hamming distance 2 were collapsed, and singletons that could not be merged were discarded. Reads were aligned against IMGT so that V, D and J genes, CDR3 length and insertions or deletions at six rearrangement sites could be assigned. Within each subset, clonotype counts were normalized to the number of sorted cells before true diversity and Gini coefficients were calculated with the tcR R package. Repertoire sharing was quantified using the overlap coefficient calculated on TCRB nucleotide sequences. This is the immuneACCESS table as TCRdb keeps it, with only in-frame sequences that have V and J called. A part of the clones is gone; compared with another copy, unresolved V genes explain less than half, and the rest is unexplained. V and J calls and clone size follow that table, whereas D and trimming were derived from the DNA. Counted in this sample were 250,000 to 350,000 clones; 14% of them appeared once. The top ten clonotypes cover about 6.6% of the sample.

Worth noting for this clone: The antigen it binds to is not known. Base qualities are not provided; no much larger clone lies one nucleotide away.

Specimen: central memory CD4+ T cells from blood. The receptor comes from a man aged 30-40 years in good health. The chain employs TRBV7-3 and TRBJ2-3; matching of 6 bases hints at TRBD2 as the D gene. The bases are TGTGCCAGCAGCTTAACCCGGGGGACCGGTAATACGCAGTATTTT. Its protein is CASSLTRGTGNTQYF.